Below are 22 T cell receptor beta chains sequenced from a single sample in a study of OX40 agonist ivuxolimab in advanced cancers. The repertoire was sequenced with immunoSEQ multiplex PCR; TCRdb's copy has only in-frame clones and lacks some. The sample records some 35,000 clones, approximately 79% being singletons. The sample was CD4+ or CD8+ T cells sorted from blood, taken in a trial of the OX40 agonist ivuxolimab. Receptors were obtained from an adult with an advanced solid tumor such as melanoma, head and neck, liver or kidney cancer.

This clone was counted a single time. The chain recombines TRBV11-2 with TRBJ2-7; D gene uncertain. The CDR3 has 14 residues. Germline loops: CDR1 SGHAT, CDR2 FQNNGV. V shed 1 base and J shed 0 bases, with 7 bases lying between them. The CDR3 protein is CASSLVDSSYEQYF. CDR3 coding DNA: TGTGCCAGCAGCTTAGTCGATAGCTCCTACGAGCAGTACTTC. Variable domain in full (rest from reference TRBV11-2 and TRBJ2-7): EAGVAQSPRYKIIEKRQSVAFWCNPISGHATLYWYQQILGQGPKLLIQFQNNGVVDDSQLPKDRFSAERLKGVDSTLKIQPAKLEDSAVYLCASSLVDSSYEQYFGPGTRLTVT.

The V and J genes are TRBV7-9 and TRBJ1-1; perhaps TRBD1 as D (5 bases). The V end was cut by 5 bases, the J end by 1 base, with 11 bases between. This CDR3 has 14 amino acids. Per the germline V gene, CDR1 is SEHNR and CDR2 is FQNEAQ (reference sequence). The CDR3 DNA is TGTGCCAGCAGCCCGCCGAGGGGGAACACTGAAGCTTTCTTT. Amino acid sequence: CASSPPRGNTEAFF.

The rearrangement joins TRBV11-1 to TRBJ2-2; D remains unclear. The CDR3 covers 16 residues. Deletions cut 4 bases from V and 5 bases from J, with 17 bases between. CDR1 is SGHAT and CDR2 is FQDESV in the germline V gene (reference sequence). The CDR3 region has the DNA TGTGCCAGCAGCTCCCTCACCTACCCCGGGACCGGGGAGCTGTTTTTT. This sequence encodes CASSSLTYPGTGELFF. The full variable domain, completed using reference TRBV11-1 and TRBJ2-2, is EAEVAQSPRYKITEKSQAVAFWCDPISGHATLYWYRQILGQGPELLVQFQDESVVDDSQLPKDRFSAERLKGVDSTLKIQPAELGDSAMYLCASSSLTYPGTGELFFGEGSRLTVL.

The V and J genes are TRBV27 and TRBJ1-1; D unclear. Germline V CDR1 and CDR2: MNHEY, SMNVEV (reference sequence). Between the trimmed V and J ends, which lost 6 bases and 4 bases, there was a span of 12 bases. The CDR3 has 13 residues. The CDR3 DNA reads as TGTGCCAGCAGGCAGACTTTGTCCACTGAAGCTTTCTTT. This translates into CASRQTLSTEAFF.

The rearrangement joins TRBV10-3 to TRBJ1-2, with 9 bases lining up with TRBD1. Germline V gene sequence: CDR1 ENHRY, CDR2 SYGVKD. The ends lost 5 bases at V and 2 bases at J; junction bases unmatched: 9. The CDR3 runs to 16 residues. CDR3 protein: CAISRRRDRGNYGYTF. For the CDR3, the DNA is TGTGCCATCAGTCGCCGAAGAGACAGGGGGAACTATGGCTACACCTTC.

The table lists this clone with a few counts. The chain couples TRBV5-1 to TRBJ2-3; TRBD1 might be the D (6 bases). V was clipped by 0 bases and J by 4 bases, with 12 bases between them. Looked up from germline, CDR1 is SGHRS and CDR2 is YFSETQ. CDR3 length equals 15 residues. The DNA of the CDR3 is TGCGCCAGCAGCTTGGTGCAGGGGCTCGCAGATACGCAGTATTTT. Its translation: CASSLVQGLADTQYF.

This clone was seen only once. The rearrangement links TRBV6-5 to TRBJ1-6, with D possibly TRBD1 on 5 matching bases. V was trimmed by 6 bases and J by 9 bases, leaving 18 bases between them. CDR1 is MNHEY, CDR2 SVGAGI, per germline. The CDR3 spans 15 residues. The CDR3 here is CASSRQKTRGSPLHF. In nucleotides, the CDR3 is TGTGCCAGCAGCCGTCAAAAGACGAGGGGTTCACCCCTCCACTTT.

This chain uses TRBV5-1 with TRBJ2-7; tentative D call: TRBD1 (7 bases). Deletions cut 4 bases from V and 1 base from J, with 24 bases between. The CDR3 loop spans 18 amino acids. From germline, CDR1 is SGHRS and CDR2 YFSETQ. The CDR3 DNA reads TGCGCCAGCAGCCCGGGGGATCTAGGACAGGCAATTTCCTACGAGCAGTACTTC. It yields the protein CASSPGDLGQAISYEQYF.

The rearrangement links TRBV6-6 to TRBJ1-1; D is unresolved. Between the trimmed V and J ends, which lost 5 bases and 3 bases, there was a span of 4 bases. This CDR3 has 11 amino acids. Germline assignment: CDR1 MNHNY and CDR2 SVGAGI (reference sequence). CDR3 protein: CASSPYTEAFF. The CDR3, as DNA: TGTGCCAGCAGTCCGTACACTGAAGCTTTCTTT.

CDR3 residues: CASSFGGTSGNTIYF. The DNA of the CDR3 is TGTGCCAGCAGCTTCGGGGGGACCTCTGGAAACACCATATATTTT. The chain uses TRBV7-9 and TRBJ1-3; D possibly corresponds to TRBD1 (5 bases). This CDR3 contains 15 residues. V was shortened by 3 bases and J by 0 bases, with 9 bases between the two germline ends. Per the germline V gene, CDR1 is SEHNR and CDR2 is FQNEAQ (reference sequence).

The chain carries TRBV27 and TRBJ1-6; D uncertain. In germline, CDR1 is MNHEY, CDR2 SMNVEV (reference sequence). Trimming took 0 bases from V and 8 from J, leaving 14 bases between them. This CDR3 has 16 amino acids. The DNA for the CDR3 is TGTGCCAGCAGTTTATCCATAAATCGACCGGATTCACCCCTCCACTTT. Protein product: CASSLSINRPDSPLHF.

The rearrangement links TRBV5-5 to TRBJ2-5; TRBD1 matches 9 bases. Germline CDR1 and CDR2: SGHKS and YYEKEE (reference sequence). J lost 3 bases, V lost 4 bases, and 4 bases had no gene match. The CDR3 runs 14 residues. DNA of the CDR3: TGTGCCAGCAGCCAAGGGACAGGGAAAGAGACCCAGTACTTC. Protein: CASSQGTGKETQYF.

The rearrangement uses TRBV5-1 and TRBJ2-1; TRBD1 or TRBD2 may be the D gene (5 bases each). V was pared by 4 bases and J by 1 base, with 15 bases between. The V gene's germline CDR1 is SGHRS and CDR2 YFSETQ. The length of the CDR3 is 16 residues. DNA for the CDR3: TGCGCCAGCAGCCCGGGGACGAGAGGATCCTACAATGAGCAGTTCTTC. Translated, it gives CASSPGTRGSYNEQFF. The full variable domain, completed using reference TRBV5-1 and TRBJ2-1, is KAGVTQTPRYLIKTRGQQVTLSCSPISGHRSVSWYQQTPGQGLQFLFEYFSETQRNKGNFPGRFSGRQFSNSRSEMNVSTLELGDSALYLCASSPGTRGSYNEQFFGPGTRLTVL.

The chain combines TRBV7-8 with TRBJ1-4; D is undetermined. This CDR3 comprises 13 residues. Germline CDR1 reads SGHVS; CDR2 reads FQNEAQ. With 1 base removed from V and 8 bases from J, the gap between germline ends came to 8 bases. Here the CDR3 DNA reads TGTGCCAGCAGCTTAGTCTCCGACGAAAAACTGTTTTTT. Translating gives CASSLVSDEKLFF.

V and J are TRBV6-1 and TRBJ2-5, with 11 bases fitting TRBD2. The J call may be mistaken, given a closer DNA end match to TRBJ2-7. The length of the CDR3 is 17 residues. Germline V CDR1 and CDR2: MNHNS, SASEGT. CDR3 protein: CASSAVSGGASSYEQYF. The CDR3 DNA follows: TGTGCCAGCAGTGCGGTTAGCGGGGGGGCCAGCTCCTACGAGCAGTACTTC.

The chain has TRBV5-1 and TRBJ2-5; no firm D call. Germline CDR1 reads SGHRS; CDR2 reads YFSETQ. The V end lost 2 bases, the J end lost 1 base, and 9 bases lay between the germline ends. This CDR3 contains 14 residues. CDR3 DNA: TGCGCCAGCAGCTTTGCGCCGGTCCAAGAGACCCAGTACTTC. This sequence encodes CASSFAPVQETQYF. Combining the CDR3 with reference TRBV5-1 and TRBJ2-5 gives the whole variable domain KAGVTQTPRYLIKTRGQQVTLSCSPISGHRSVSWYQQTPGQGLQFLFEYFSETQRNKGNFPGRFSGRQFSNSRSEMNVSTLELGDSALYLCASSFAPVQETQYFGPGTRLLVL.

This chain uses TRBV5-6 with TRBJ2-3; 8 bases line up with TRBD2. V gave up 4 bases and J gave up 0 bases; unmatched junction bases: 4. The CDR3 is made up of 15 amino acids. Germline loops: CDR1 SGHDT, CDR2 YYEEEE. The CDR3 nucleotides read TGTGCCAGCAGCCCGGGGGGGATGAGCACAGATACGCAGTATTTT. Translating it yields CASSPGGMSTDTQYF.

The CDR3 DNA is TGTGCCAGCAGCTTAGACGGTGGGCAGGGTACAGATACGCAGTATTTT. It codes for CASSLDGGQGTDTQYF. The rearrangement links TRBV7-9 to TRBJ2-3; D perhaps matches TRBD1 (5 bases). The germline V and J ends were trimmed by 1 base and 3 bases, with 14 bases remaining between them. The germline V gene encodes CDR1 SEHNR and CDR2 FQNEAQ (reference sequence). The CDR3 runs 16 residues.

The chain employs TRBV5-6 and TRBJ2-5; 10 positions match TRBD1. Germline V gene data show CDR1 as SGHDT and CDR2 as YYEEEE. CDR3 length: 16 amino acids. The junction had 6 bases not matched to a gene; V was cut back by 0 bases and J by 4 bases. The CDR3 reads CASSLGLRDRGETQYF. The CDR3 DNA sequence: TGTGCCAGCAGCTTGGGATTGAGGGACAGGGGAGAGACCCAGTACTTC.

The genes are TRBV11-2 and TRBJ2-1; TRBD2 might be the D (5 bases). Germline CDR1 is SGHAT and CDR2 is FQNNGV. The CDR3 is 16 amino acids. V shed 1 base and J shed 1 base, with 11 bases lying between them. The CDR3 reads CASSLVLGSSYNEQFF. CDR3 nucleotides: TGTGCCAGCAGCTTAGTGTTGGGGAGTTCCTACAATGAGCAGTTCTTC.

This sequence joins TRBV7-2 and TRBJ2-7; TRBD1 might be the D (6 bases). Deletions cut 5 bases from V and 1 base from J, with 12 bases between. The CDR3 consists of 14 residues. CDR1 SGHTA and CDR2 FQGNSA come from the germline V gene. The DNA for the CDR3 is TGTGCCAGCAGCACGGGACACTCTTCCTACGAGCAGTACTTC. Its protein is CASSTGHSSYEQYF. The complete variable domain, with remaining parts taken from reference TRBV7-2 and TRBJ2-7, reads GAGVSQSPSNKVTEKGKDVELRCDPISGHTALYWYRQSLGQGLEFLIYFQGNSAPDKSGLPSDRFSAERTGGSVSTLTIQRTQQEDSAVYLCASSTGHSSYEQYFGPGTRLTVT.

The genes are TRBV6-1 and TRBJ1-6; no reliable D call. V lost 7 bases and J lost 7, with 11 bases in between. The CDR3 runs 13 residues. Germline CDR1 MNHNS, CDR2 SASEGT. In DNA, the CDR3 is TGTGCCAGCATGACGGTTGGGAATTCACCCCTCCACTTT. It is translated as CASMTVGNSPLHF.